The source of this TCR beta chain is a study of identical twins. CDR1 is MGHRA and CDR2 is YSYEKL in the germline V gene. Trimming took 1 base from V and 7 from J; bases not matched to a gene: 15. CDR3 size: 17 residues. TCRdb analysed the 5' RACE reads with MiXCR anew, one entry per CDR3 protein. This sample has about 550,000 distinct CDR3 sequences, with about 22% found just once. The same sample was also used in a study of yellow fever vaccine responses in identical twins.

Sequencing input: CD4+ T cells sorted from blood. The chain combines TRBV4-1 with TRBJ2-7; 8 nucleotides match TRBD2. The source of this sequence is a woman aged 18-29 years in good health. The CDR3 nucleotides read TGCGCCAGCAGCCAAGCCCGTGGTGGTAGCGGGAATGGAGAGCAGTACTTC. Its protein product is CASSQARGGSGNGEQYF.